The clone carrying this T cell receptor (beta chain) appeared many times. The data belong to a study of T-cell reconstitution after alpha-beta-depleted transplantation in children. Preparation of the TCRbeta library involved a method that used unique molecular identifiers. MiXCR, applied by TCRdb to the PCR reads, yields one record per CDR3 protein. The sample contains 300,000 or so distinct CDR3 sequences, 9.9% of which appear only once. With 5 bases removed from V and 4 bases from J, the gap between germline ends came to 12 bases. The CDR3 contains 13 residues. The V and J genes are TRBV12-3 or TRBV12-4 and TRBJ2-7; the D is unclear. The TCR originated in a human donor who donated a stem cell graft to a child with SCID. The starting material was PBMCs from the stem cell graft donor, obtained from the stem cell graft. This chain's CDR3 is CASSPLLMYEQYF. Here the CDR3 DNA reads TGTGCCAGCAGTCCCCTCTTGATGTACGAGCAGTACTTC.